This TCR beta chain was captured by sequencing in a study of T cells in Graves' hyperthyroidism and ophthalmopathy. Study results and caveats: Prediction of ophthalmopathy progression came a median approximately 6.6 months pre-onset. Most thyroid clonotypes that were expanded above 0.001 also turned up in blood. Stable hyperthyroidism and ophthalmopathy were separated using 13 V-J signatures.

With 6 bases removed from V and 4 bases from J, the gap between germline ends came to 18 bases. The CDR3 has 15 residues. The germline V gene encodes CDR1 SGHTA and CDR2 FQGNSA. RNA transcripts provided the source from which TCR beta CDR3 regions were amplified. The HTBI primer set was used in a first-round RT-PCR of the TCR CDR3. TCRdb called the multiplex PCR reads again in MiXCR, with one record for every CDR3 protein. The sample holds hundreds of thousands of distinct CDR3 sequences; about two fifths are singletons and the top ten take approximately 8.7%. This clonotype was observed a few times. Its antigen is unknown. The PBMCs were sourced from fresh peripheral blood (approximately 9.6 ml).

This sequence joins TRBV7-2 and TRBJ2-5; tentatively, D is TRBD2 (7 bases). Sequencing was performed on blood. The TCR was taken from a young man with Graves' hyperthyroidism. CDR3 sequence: CASSISRGAGETQYF. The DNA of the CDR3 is TGTGCCAGCAGTATCTCCCGGGGGGCGGGAGAGACCCAGTACTTC.